Here is one T cell receptor (beta chain) with its context. PCR primers comprised 60 Vbeta and 13 Jbeta primers. Method: immunoSEQ multiplex PCR; TCRdb's copy keeps in-frame clones and lacks some. The sample has roughly 100,000 clones; roughly four fifths are singletons. Germline CDR1 is MDHEN and CDR2 is SYDVKM. The V end lost 6 bases, the J end lost 4 bases, and 12 bases lay between the germline ends. The length of the CDR3 is 13 residues. This sample is part of a study of cytomegalovirus exposure and HLA in healthy donors. The chain has TRBV28 and TRBJ1-2; tentative D call: TRBD1 (5 bases). The receptor was isolated from a man aged 45 to 65 in good health and CMV-seronegative. The sample comprised PBMCs. The CDR3, as DNA: TGTGCCAGCAGGGGTACAGGAACCTATGGCTACACCTTC. This translates into CASRGTGTYGYTF.